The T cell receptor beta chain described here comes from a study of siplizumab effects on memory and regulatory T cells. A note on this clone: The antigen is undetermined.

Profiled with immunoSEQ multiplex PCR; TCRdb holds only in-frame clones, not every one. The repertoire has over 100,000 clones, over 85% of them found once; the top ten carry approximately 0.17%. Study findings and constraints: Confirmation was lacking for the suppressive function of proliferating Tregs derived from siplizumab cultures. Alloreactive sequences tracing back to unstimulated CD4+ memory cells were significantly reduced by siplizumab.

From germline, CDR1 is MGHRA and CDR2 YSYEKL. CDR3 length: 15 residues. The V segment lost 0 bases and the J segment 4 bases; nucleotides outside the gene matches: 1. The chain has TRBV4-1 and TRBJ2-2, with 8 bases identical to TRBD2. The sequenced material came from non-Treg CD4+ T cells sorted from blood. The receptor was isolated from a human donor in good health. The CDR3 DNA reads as TGCGCCAGCAGCCAAGACGGGGGGGCCACCGGGGAGCTGTTTTTT. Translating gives CASSQDGGATGELFF.